This section outlines one TCR beta chain sequence together with its context. Followed over time, Seattle patients had been enrolled while infection was active. In the original analysis: Reference gene primer amplification yielded estimated nucleated cell counts. Generated by immunoSEQ multiplex PCR, the TCRdb table keeps only in-frame clones and is missing some. That table gives V, J and clone size, and the DNA gave D and trimming. The sample lists approximately 280,000 clones; 84% were seen once. These data originate in a study of blood T cell repertoires in COVID-19. Looking at the study overall: Donors in the United States, Italy and Spain gave samples during acute or convalescent COVID-19. T cells, B-cell-depleted T cells, or PBMCs provided the cDNA or gDNA that served as material.

CDR3 size: 13 residues. In germline, CDR1 is MNHEY, CDR2 SVGAGI. Trimming removed 7 bases at V and 0 bases at J, with 9 bases between. The specimen sequenced was peripheral blood. The sequence derives from a human donor with COVID-19, enrolled during active disease. The donor label of this sample is uncertain. V and J are TRBV6-5 and TRBJ1-1, with D uncertain. CDR3 sequence: CASTRVMNTEAFF. The DNA of the CDR3 is TGTGCCAGCACGAGGGTGATGAACACTGAAGCTTTCTTT.